This T cell receptor beta chain was observed in a study of T cells after somatic rescue of genetic block. Produced via immunoSEQ multiplex PCR; TCRdb's table is partial and in-frame only. The sample has 110,000 or so clones, 80% to 95% seen once. This CDR3 has 13 amino acids. CDR1 and CDR2 from the germline V gene are SNHLY and FYNNEI. With V trimmed by 6 bases and J by 8 bases, 5 bases remained unmatched. The chain links TRBV2 to TRBJ1-2, with TRBD1 matching over 11 bases. The sample comprised peripheral blood mononuclear cells (PBMCs). The receptor comes from a woman aged 18-29 years. This CDR3 is CASRDRGPEGYTF. CDR3 DNA: TGTGCCAGCAGGGACAGGGGGCCGGAAGGCTACACCTTC. Filled out from reference TRBV2 and TRBJ1-2, the complete variable domain reads EPEVTQTPSHQVTQMGQEVILRCVPISNHLYFYWYRQILGQKVEFLVSFYNNEISEKSEIFDDQFSVERPDGSNFTLKIRSTKLEDSAMYFCASRDRGPEGYTFGSGTRLTVV.